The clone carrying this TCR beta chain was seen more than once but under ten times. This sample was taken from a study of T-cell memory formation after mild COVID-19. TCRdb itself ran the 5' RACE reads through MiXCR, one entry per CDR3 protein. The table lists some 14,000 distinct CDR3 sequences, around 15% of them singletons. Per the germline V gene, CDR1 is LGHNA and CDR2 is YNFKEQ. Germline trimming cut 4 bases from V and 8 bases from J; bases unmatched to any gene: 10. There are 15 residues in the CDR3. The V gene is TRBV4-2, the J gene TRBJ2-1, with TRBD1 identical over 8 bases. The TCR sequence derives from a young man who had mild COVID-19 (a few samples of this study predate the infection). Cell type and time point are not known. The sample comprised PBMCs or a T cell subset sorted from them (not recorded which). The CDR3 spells CASSRWDRSGDEQFF. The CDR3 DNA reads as TGTGCCAGCAGCCGCTGGGACAGGTCAGGAGATGAGCAGTTCTTC.